This T cell receptor (beta chain) stems from a study of OX40 agonist ivuxolimab in advanced cancers. Turning to the study itself: Age averaged about 60 years (range about 23 to 80), and 70% to 85% were male.

Generated by immunoSEQ multiplex PCR, the TCRdb table keeps only in-frame clones and is missing some. Seen here are about 74,000 clones, around nine tenths observed once, and the top ten hold less than 6%. This CDR3 spans 18 amino acids. V was shortened by 0 bases and J by 0 bases, with 15 bases between the two germline ends. From germline, CDR1 is SGHNT and CDR2 YENEEA. The starting material was CD4+ or CD8+ T cells sorted from blood, obtained in a trial of the OX40 agonist ivuxolimab. This chain joins TRBV11-3 and TRBJ1-3; D remains ambiguous. This clonotype was sampled from an adult with an advanced solid tumor such as melanoma, head and neck, liver or kidney cancer. Here the CDR3 DNA reads TGTGCCAGCAGCTTAGACCCGGGAGGGAAATACTCTGGAAACACCATATATTTT. Encoded protein: CASSLDPGGKYSGNTIYF.